This T cell receptor beta chain was found in a study of T cell responses to AZD1222 COVID-19 vaccine. For the study at large: Pooled in the analysis were second doses at about 4 or about 12 weeks. Study outcomes and limitations: Without day 14 samples, only post-peak T cell repertoires were studied. Clonal diversity may have been underestimated, and the donors were mostly white British, with more females than males. Of spike-specific TCRs, nearly half reportedly target regions left unmutated in variants.

Only in-frame clones appear in the TCRdb table, and some are missing; sequencing was by immunoSEQ multiplex PCR. The table shows 99,000 or so clones, with over 80% occurring only once. In the case of this clone: Its antigen is currently unknown.

V lost 0 bases, J lost 0 bases, and 9 bases lay in between. This CDR3 comprises 16 residues. Germline V gene data show CDR1 as LNHDA and CDR2 as SQIVND (reference sequence). The receptor's source is an adult in good health. The rearrangement joins TRBV19 to TRBJ1-3; D gene ambiguous. The starting material was peripheral blood, obtained on day 0 of AZD1222 vaccination. As DNA, the CDR3 is TGTGCCAGTAGTATAGAGACCAGCTTCTCTGGAAACACCATATATTTT. This codes for CASSIETSFSGNTIYF.